This record covers a single T cell receptor (beta chain). This sample was taken from a study of blood T cell repertoires in COVID-19. For the study at large: Sites in the United States, Italy and Spain provided acute and convalescent COVID-19 samples.

The germline V and J ends were trimmed by 5 bases and 0 bases, with 8 bases remaining between them. Germline V gene data show CDR1 as LNHDA and CDR2 as SQIVND (reference sequence). The CDR3 is 15 residues long. Those who participated ranged in age from roughly 18 to 89 years and resided in about two dozen US areas. Exposed participants came across a COVID-19 case within 2 weeks before study entry. Here immunoSEQ multiplex PCR was the method, and the copy in TCRdb shows in-frame clones only, minus some. The table has 60,000 to 75,000 clones, under 80% seen once. This TCR derives from a woman aged 60-70 years who had been exposed to COVID-19. Sequencing used PBMCs or T cells enriched from blood (not recorded which). J is TRBJ2-6 and V is TRBV19, with a weak D call TRBD2 (5 bases). The CDR3 spells CASSPGISGANVLTF. The CDR3 DNA reads as TGTGCCAGTAGTCCCGGGATCTCTGGGGCCAACGTCCTGACTTTC.